The 6 T cell receptor beta chains in this list originate from one sample, sequenced in a study of control samples from healthy donors and cancer patients. TCRdb's table, derived via immunoSEQ multiplex PCR, lists solely in-frame clones and lacks some. The table shows 50,000 to 75,000 clones, with nearly 90% occurring only once. Sequenced sample: PBMCs. The receptors shown here come from a man between 60 and 75 years old with colorectal cancer.

V and J are TRBV5-1 and TRBJ1-2; 8 bases align to TRBD1. The CDR3 runs 16 residues. The V segment lost 3 bases and the J segment 3 bases; nucleotides outside the gene matches: 10. CDR1 and CDR2 from the germline V gene are SGHRS and YFSETQ. CDR3 residues: CASSSRTGKGDYGYTF. CDR3 in DNA: TGCGCCAGCAGCTCGAGGACAGGGAAGGGCGACTATGGCTACACCTTC.

The CDR3 loop reads CASGGRGVTNEKLFF. As DNA, the CDR3 is TGTGCCAGCGGGGGCAGGGGTGTGACTAATGAAAAACTGTTTTTT. The chain recombines TRBV2 with TRBJ1-4, with a weak D call TRBD1 (6 bases). The CDR3 is 15 residues long. The germline CDR1 and CDR2 sequences are SNHLY and FYNNEI. Trimming shortened V by 8 bases and J by 2 bases, and 15 bases separated the two germline ends.

In regard to this clone: Other DNA sequences from this sample encode an identical CDR3 as well. V usage is TRBV19 and J usage is TRBJ1-5; D uncertain. Trimming cost V 4 bases and J 4 bases, with 14 bases left between them. This CDR3 has 15 residues. The germline V gene encodes CDR1 LNHDA and CDR2 SQIVND (reference sequence). The CDR3 nucleotides read TGTGCCAGTAGTACGGTCGTTGGCCCGAATCAGCCCCAGCATTTT. This gives the protein CASSTVVGPNQPQHF.

The rearrangement links TRBV5-1 to TRBJ1-1, with 7 bases lining up with TRBD1. This CDR3 is 15 amino acids long. After removal of 3 bases from V and 3 bases from J, the junction contained 8 bases not matched to a gene. Germline CDR1 and CDR2: SGHRS and YFSETQ. CDR3 nucleotide sequence: TGCGCCAGCAGCTCTCAGGGGGTAGGGTACACTGAAGCTTTCTTT. As protein: CASSSQGVGYTEAFF. The whole variable domain, filled in from reference TRBV5-1 and TRBJ1-1, reads KAGVTQTPRYLIKTRGQQVTLSCSPISGHRSVSWYQQTPGQGLQFLFEYFSETQRNKGNFPGRFSGRQFSNSRSEMNVSTLELGDSALYLCASSSQGVGYTEAFFGQGTRLTVV.

The chain couples TRBV7-2 to TRBJ2-7, with D maybe TRBD1 (5 bases). The CDR3 length is 14 residues. V dropped 4 bases and J dropped 3 bases, with 13 bases sitting between them. Germline CDR1 SGHTA, CDR2 FQGNSA. CDR3 sequence reads: CASSSPSDSYEQYF. CDR3 bases: TGTGCCAGCAGCTCCCCTTCTGACAGCTACGAGCAGTACTTC.

The rearrangement joins TRBV7-3 to TRBJ2-5; perhaps TRBD2 as D (5 bases). This CDR3 has 14 residues. Germline V gene data show CDR1 as SGHTA and CDR2 as FQGTGA. V lost 0 bases and J 5 bases, leaving 10 bases between the germline ends. CDR3 residues: CASSLTPSIETQYF. CDR3 DNA: TGTGCCAGCAGCTTAACGCCTAGCATCGAGACCCAGTACTTC.